This T cell receptor (beta chain) was retrieved from a study of CD8+ T cells in alopecia areata. Treatment described: oral pan-JAK inhibitor, 5-10 mg twice daily. Between the trimmed V and J ends, which lost 0 bases and 3 bases, there was a span of 14 bases. CDR3 length: 16 amino acids. Per germline, CDR1 SEHNR and CDR2 FQNEAQ (reference sequence). The sample holds a few counts of this clone. Its antigen is undetermined. Following RNA extraction, reverse transcription yielded cDNA that acted as the sequencing template. Produced via immunoSEQ multiplex PCR; TCRdb's table is partial and in-frame only. The repertoire holds 190,000 or so clones, with about 60% as singletons. General study results and limits: Scalp clonality, together with expanded CD8+ clones among the top 100, fell significantly with tofacitinib. In scalp and blood during tofacitinib, many expanded lesional clones persisted. Lesional scalp, especially alopecia totalis/universalis, showed higher clonality than normal scalp.

The receptor was derived from a human donor with alopecia areata. V and J are TRBV7-9 and TRBJ1-2; no definite D call. The material sequenced was CD8+ T cells sorted from blood, taken at week 24, from a patient treated with tofacitinib. The CDR3 loop reads CASSLAAGLGYYGYTF. The CDR3 nucleotides read TGTGCCAGCAGCTTAGCGGCCGGGTTAGGCTACTATGGCTACACCTTC.